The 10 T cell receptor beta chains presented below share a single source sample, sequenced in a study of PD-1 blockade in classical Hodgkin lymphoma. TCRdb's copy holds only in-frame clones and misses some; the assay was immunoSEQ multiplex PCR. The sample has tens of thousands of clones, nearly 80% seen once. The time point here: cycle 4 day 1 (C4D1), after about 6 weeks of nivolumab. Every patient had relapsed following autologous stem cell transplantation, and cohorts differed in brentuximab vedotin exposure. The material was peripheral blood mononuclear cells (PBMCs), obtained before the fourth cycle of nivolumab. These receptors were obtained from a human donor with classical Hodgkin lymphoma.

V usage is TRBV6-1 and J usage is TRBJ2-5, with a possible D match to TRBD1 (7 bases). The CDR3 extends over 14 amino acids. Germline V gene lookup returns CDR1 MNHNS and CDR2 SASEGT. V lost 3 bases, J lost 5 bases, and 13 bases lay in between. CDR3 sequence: CASSETGRWETQYF. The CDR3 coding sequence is TGTGCCAGCAGTGAGACAGGGAGGTGGGAGACCCAGTACTTC.

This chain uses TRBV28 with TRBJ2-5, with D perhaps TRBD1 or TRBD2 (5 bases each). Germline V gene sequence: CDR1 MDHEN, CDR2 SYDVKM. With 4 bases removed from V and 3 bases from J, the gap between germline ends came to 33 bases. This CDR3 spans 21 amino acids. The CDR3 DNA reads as TGTGCCAGCAGTTCCCGTAGTGAACGGGGCGGTTTACCCTTCTGGAAAGAGACCCAGTACTTC. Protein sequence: CASSSRSERGGLPFWKETQYF.

CDR3 in amino acids: CAWSDPRITAGANVLTF. CDR3 DNA sequence: TGTGCCTGGAGCGACCCCCGGATAACGGCTGGGGCCAACGTCCTGACTTTC. The gene calls are TRBV30 and TRBJ2-6; D unresolved. With 3 bases removed from V and 2 bases from J, the gap between germline ends came to 17 bases. The germline V gene has CDR1 GTSNPN and CDR2 SVGIG (reference sequence). The CDR3 length is 17 residues. Full variable domain (outside the CDR3, taken from reference TRBV30 and TRBJ2-6): SQTIHQWPATLVQPVGSPLSLECTVEGTSNPNLYWYRQAAGRGLQLLFYSVGIGQISSEVPQNLSASRPQDRQFILSSKKLLLSDSGFYLCAWSDPRITAGANVLTFGAGSRLTVL.

The CDR3 DNA sequence: TGTGCCAGCAGTGGATACAATGAGCAGTTCTTC. This translates into CASSGYNEQFF. The rearrangement links TRBV2 to TRBJ2-1; no firm D call. CDR1 is SNHLY, CDR2 FYNNEI, per germline. V was trimmed by 4 bases and J by 4 bases, leaving 2 bases between them. CDR3 length equals 11 residues.

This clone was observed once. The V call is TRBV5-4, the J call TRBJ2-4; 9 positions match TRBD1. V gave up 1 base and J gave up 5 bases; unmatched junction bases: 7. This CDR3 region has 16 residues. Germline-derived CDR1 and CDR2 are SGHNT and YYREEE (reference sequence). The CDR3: CASSLTTGGSQNIQYF. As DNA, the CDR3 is TGTGCCAGCAGCTTGACGACAGGGGGGAGCCAAAACATTCAGTACTTC.

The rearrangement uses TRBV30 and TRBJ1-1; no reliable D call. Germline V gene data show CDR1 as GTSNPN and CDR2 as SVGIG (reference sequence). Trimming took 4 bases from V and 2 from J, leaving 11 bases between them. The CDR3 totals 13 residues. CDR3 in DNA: TGTGCCTGGACGGGGAAAACAAACACTGAAGCTTTCTTT. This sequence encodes CAWTGKTNTEAFF. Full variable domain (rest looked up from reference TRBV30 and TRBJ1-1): SQTIHQWPATLVQPVGSPLSLECTVEGTSNPNLYWYRQAAGRGLQLLFYSVGIGQISSEVPQNLSASRPQDRQFILSSKKLLLSDSGFYLCAWTGKTNTEAFFGQGTRLTVV.

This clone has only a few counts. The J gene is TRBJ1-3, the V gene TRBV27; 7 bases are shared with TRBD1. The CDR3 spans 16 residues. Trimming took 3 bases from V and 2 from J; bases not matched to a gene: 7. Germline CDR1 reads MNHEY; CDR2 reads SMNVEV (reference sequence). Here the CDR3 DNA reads TGTGCCAGCAGTTTTGGGTCAGGGGGAACTGGAAACACCATATATTTT. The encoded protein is CASSFGSGGTGNTIYF.

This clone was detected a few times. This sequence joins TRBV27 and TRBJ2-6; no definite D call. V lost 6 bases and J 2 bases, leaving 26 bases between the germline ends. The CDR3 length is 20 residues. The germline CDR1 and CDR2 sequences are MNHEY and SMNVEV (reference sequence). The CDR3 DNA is TGTGCCAGCAGCCGCTCGACCTTTTGGGCGCTGACCCCTGGGGCCAACGTCCTGACTTTC. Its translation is CASSRSTFWALTPGANVLTF.

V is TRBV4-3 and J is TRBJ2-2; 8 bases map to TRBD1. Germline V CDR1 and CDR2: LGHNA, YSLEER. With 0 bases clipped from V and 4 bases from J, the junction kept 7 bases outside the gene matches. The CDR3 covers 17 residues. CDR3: CASSQDGGQGFTGELFF. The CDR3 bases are TGCGCCAGCAGCCAAGATGGAGGACAGGGATTCACCGGGGAGCTGTTTTTT.

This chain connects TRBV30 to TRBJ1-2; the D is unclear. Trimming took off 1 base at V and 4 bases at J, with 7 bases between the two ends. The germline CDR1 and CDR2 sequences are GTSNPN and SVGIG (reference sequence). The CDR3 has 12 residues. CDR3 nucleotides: TGTGCCTGGAGTGATGCTGGCTATGGCTACACCTTC. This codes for CAWSDAGYGYTF.